Presented here are 27 T cell receptor beta chains from one specimen sequenced in a study of cytomegalovirus exposure and HLA in healthy donors. The PCR employed 60 Vbeta primers together with 13 Jbeta primers. The data were produced by immunoSEQ multiplex PCR, yet TCRdb's version contains in-frame clones alone and is incomplete. This sample yields 150,000 to 200,000 clones, of which approximately 84% are seen a single time; 1.3% belongs to the top ten. Input material: PBMCs. These receptors came from a man over 45 in good health and CMV-seropositive.

V is TRBV6-5 and J is TRBJ2-7, with TRBD2 identical over 13 bases. The junction had 3 bases not matched to a gene; V was cut back by 4 bases and J by 3 bases. There are 15 residues in the CDR3. The germline V gene encodes CDR1 MNHEY and CDR2 SVGAGI. The chain's CDR3 is CASSSGLAGVYEQYF. The CDR3 DNA follows: TGTGCCAGCAGTTCTGGACTAGCGGGAGTCTACGAGCAGTACTTC.

The CDR3 DNA is TGCGCCAGCAGCTTGGGGGGGGCAGATACGCAGTATTTT. Translated, it gives CASSLGGADTQYF. The chain combines TRBV5-1 with TRBJ2-3; D possibly corresponds to TRBD2 (6 bases). Per germline, CDR1 SGHRS and CDR2 YFSETQ. This CDR3 has 13 residues. With 0 bases removed from V and 4 bases from J, the gap between germline ends came to 6 bases.

The chain is built from TRBV5-5 and TRBJ2-6; D might be TRBD1 (6 bases). The length of the CDR3 is 16 residues. Trimming cost V 3 bases and J 1 base, with 11 bases left between them. Germline values: CDR1 SGHKS, CDR2 YYEKEE (reference sequence). CDR3 protein: CASSYYTGSGANVLTF. CDR3 in DNA: TGTGCCAGCAGCTATTACACAGGGTCTGGGGCCAACGTCCTGACTTTC.

V is TRBV29-1 and J is TRBJ1-2, with 10 bases identical to TRBD1. The CDR3 is made up of 13 amino acids. The V gene's germline CDR1 is SQVTM and CDR2 ANQGSEA. V shed 6 bases and J 1 base; nucleotides not matched to a gene: 2. The CDR3 DNA is TGCAGCGTCGGACAGGGGGGTAACTATGGCTACACCTTC. Encoded protein: CSVGQGGNYGYTF.

This clone has only a few counts. The V and J genes are TRBV11-2 and TRBJ2-5; TRBD2 aligns across 15 bases. CDR3 length equals 19 residues. Germline trimming cut 4 bases from V and 0 bases from J; bases unmatched to any gene: 9. The V gene's germline CDR1 is SGHAT and CDR2 FQNNGV. Here the CDR3 DNA reads TGTGCCAGCAGCTCCGGGCGGACTAGCGGGGGGGGGTACCAAGAGACCCAGTACTTC. Translated: CASSSGRTSGGGYQETQYF.

The rearrangement uses TRBV27 and TRBJ2-1, with 7 bases identical to TRBD1. CDR1 is MNHEY and CDR2 is SMNVEV in the germline V gene (reference sequence). The CDR3 loop spans 14 amino acids. The junction had 7 bases not matched to a gene; V was cut back by 3 bases and J by 8 bases. The CDR3 DNA is TGTGCCAGCAGTTTTGGTCTCGACAGGGATGAGCAGTTCTTC. Residues: CASSFGLDRDEQFF.

This clone was seen a handful of times. The chain combines TRBV19 with TRBJ2-5; TRBD2 matches 13 bases. From germline, CDR1 is LNHDA and CDR2 SQIVND (reference sequence). CDR3 length: 16 amino acids. The J segment lost 4 bases and the V segment lost 4 bases, leaving 6 bases of the junction unmatched. CDR3 region: CASSTDGLAGAETQYF. DNA for the CDR3: TGTGCCAGTAGTACCGACGGACTAGCGGGGGCAGAGACCCAGTACTTC.

The rearrangement uses TRBV9 and TRBJ2-6; maybe TRBD2 (5 bases). The CDR3 has 16 residues. Germline V gene data show CDR1 as SGDLS and CDR2 as YYNGEE. V was trimmed by 3 bases and J by 0 bases, leaving 10 bases between them. This chain's CDR3 is CASSAREGSGANVLTF. The DNA of the CDR3 is TGTGCCAGCAGCGCCCGTGAGGGCTCTGGGGCCAACGTCCTGACTTTC.

The chain recombines TRBV5-1 with TRBJ2-4; 9 nucleotides line up with TRBD2. V dropped 2 bases and J dropped 2; count of bases not matched to a gene: 5. From germline, CDR1 is SGHRS and CDR2 YFSETQ. The CDR3 totals 16 residues. The CDR3 spells CASSFGGGGSKNIQYF. CDR3 coding DNA: TGCGCCAGCAGCTTCGGCGGGGGGGGATCCAAAAACATTCAGTACTTC.

This chain connects TRBV11-2 to TRBJ1-5; D uncertain. V lost 5 bases, J lost 0 bases, and 5 bases lay in between. There are 13 residues in the CDR3. Germline CDR1 and CDR2: SGHAT and FQNNGV. The CDR3 bases are TGTGCCAGCAGCCACTATAGCAATCAGCCCCAGCATTTT. Translation: CASSHYSNQPQHF.

The V and J genes are TRBV4-3 and TRBJ2-1, with 11 bases matching TRBD2. Unmatched junction bases numbered 12, after V lost 3 bases and J lost 8 bases. The CDR3 has 17 amino acids. Germline V gene data show CDR1 as LGHNA and CDR2 as YSLEER. CDR3 residues: CASSHIPGTSGVDEQFF. CDR3 nucleotides: TGCGCCAGCAGCCATATCCCCGGGACTAGCGGAGTGGATGAGCAGTTCTTC.

The V gene is TRBV7-3, the J gene TRBJ2-1; 11 nucleotides match TRBD2. Germline CDR1 and CDR2: SGHTA and FQGTGA. V lost 6 bases and J lost 3; bases outside the gene matches: 7. CDR3 length: 16 residues. DNA of the CDR3: TGTGCCAGCAGTAGAGAGGGGACTAGCGGCTACAATGAGCAGTTCTTC. Protein product: CASSREGTSGYNEQFF.

This clone was recorded once. The chain uses TRBV5-1 and TRBJ2-3; D remains unclear. Germline CDR1 SGHRS, CDR2 YFSETQ. V lost 0 bases to trimming and J lost 3 bases, with 5 bases between them. The CDR3 runs to 13 residues. The CDR3 sequence: CASSLAGTDTQYF. In nucleotides, the CDR3 is TGCGCCAGCAGCTTGGCCGGGACAGATACGCAGTATTTT.

The chain links TRBV6-5 to TRBJ1-2; 7 bases line up with TRBD1. The J segment lost 6 bases and the V segment lost 2 bases, leaving 6 bases of the junction unmatched. Germline V gene data show CDR1 as MNHEY and CDR2 as SVGAGI. The CDR3 sequence is 14 residues long. As DNA, the CDR3 is TGTGCCAGCAGTTACGAGGGGGCGCGGAATGGCTACACCTTC. Translation: CASSYEGARNGYTF.

The chain links TRBV29-1 to TRBJ2-3, with TRBD2 as a possible D gene (5 bases). This CDR3 comprises 13 residues. Germline V gene lookup returns CDR1 SQVTM and CDR2 ANQGSEA. The V end was cut by 5 bases, the J end by 5 bases, with 14 bases between. The CDR3 is CSVRPPGRDTQYF. DNA for the CDR3: TGCAGCGTTCGTCCCCCGGGGAGAGATACGCAGTATTTT.

This sequence joins TRBV11-3 and TRBJ2-1; tentative D call: TRBD2 (5 bases). Deletions cut 6 bases from V and 14 bases from J, with 14 bases between. The CDR3 has 11 residues. Germline V gene data show CDR1 as SGHNT and CDR2 as YENEEA. The CDR3 is CASRSTREEFF. In nucleotides, the CDR3 is TGTGCCAGCAGATCAACCCGGGAAGAGTTCTTC.

The V and J genes are TRBV4-1 and TRBJ2-1, with 8 bases aligning to TRBD2. Germline loops: CDR1 MGHRA, CDR2 YSYEKL. The length of the CDR3 is 17 residues. Germline trimming cut 4 bases from V and 6 bases from J; bases unmatched to any gene: 14. The chain's CDR3 is CASSPLGSGRSGNEQFF. The CDR3 bases are TGCGCCAGCAGCCCCCTGGGGAGCGGGAGATCGGGCAATGAGCAGTTCTTC.

The chain carries TRBV6-1 and TRBJ1-2, with 7 bases that match TRBD1. The V and J ends lost 6 bases and 6 bases, in that order; junction bases with no gene match: 4. Germline V lookup: CDR1 MNHNS, CDR2 SASEGT. The CDR3 contains 12 residues. CDR3 sequence reads: CASREGADGYTF. The CDR3 DNA is TGTGCCAGCAGGGAGGGGGCTGATGGCTACACCTTC.

This rearrangement joins TRBV7-9 to TRBJ2-2; weak D call: TRBD1 (6 bases). V lost 6 bases, J lost 1 base, and 18 bases lay in between. CDR1 SEHNR and CDR2 FQNEAQ come from the germline V gene (reference sequence). This CDR3 is built from 17 residues. The CDR3 loop is CASRAPRGRGNTGELFF. In DNA form, the CDR3 reads TGTGCCAGCAGAGCCCCCCGAGGCAGGGGGAACACCGGGGAGCTGTTTTTT.

The chain joins TRBV6-5 to TRBJ2-3, with D hard to call. CDR3 size: 14 residues. Germline lookup yields CDR1 MNHEY and CDR2 SVGAGI. The V end was cut by 2 bases, the J end by 0 bases, with 6 bases between. The CDR3 DNA sequence: TGTGCCAGCAGTTACAGCCTAAGCACAGATACGCAGTATTTT. Residues: CASSYSLSTDTQYF.

The V call is TRBV6-5, the J call TRBJ1-1; D is ambiguous. Germline V gives CDR1 MNHEY, CDR2 SVGAGI. V gave up 4 bases and J gave up 3 bases, with 12 bases separating them. The CDR3 contains 14 residues. The CDR3 loop reads CASSWEAADTEAFF. DNA for the CDR3: TGTGCCAGCAGTTGGGAGGCGGCAGACACTGAAGCTTTCTTT.

The chain recombines TRBV2 with TRBJ2-2; weak D call: TRBD1 (5 bases). CDR1 and CDR2 from the germline V gene are SNHLY and FYNNEI. The V gene lost 6 bases and the J gene lost 2 bases, with 13 bases spanning the gap. This CDR3 is built from 15 residues. The DNA for the CDR3 is TGTGCCAGCAGACTACAAGGGGTTAACACCGGGGAGCTGTTTTTT. This codes for CASRLQGVNTGELFF.

This chain uses TRBV27 with TRBJ1-1, with no clear D. Germline V lookup: CDR1 MNHEY, CDR2 SMNVEV (reference sequence). The CDR3 has 16 residues. The V end lost 3 bases, the J end lost 0 bases, and 14 bases lay between the germline ends. The CDR3: CASSLNRHGVNTEAFF. The CDR3 DNA reads as TGTGCCAGCAGTTTGAACCGTCACGGGGTGAACACTGAAGCTTTCTTT.

The chain carries TRBV5-1 and TRBJ2-5; 7 bases match TRBD1. This CDR3 has 17 amino acids. Trimming took 2 bases from V and 1 from J; bases not matched to a gene: 11. Germline CDR1 is SGHRS and CDR2 is YFSETQ. CDR3 bases: TGCGCCAGCAGCTTTGGGGGACAGACAGGGTCCCAAGAGACCCAGTACTTC. Translating it yields CASSFGGQTGSQETQYF.

This chain links TRBV27 with TRBJ2-3; D possibly corresponds to TRBD1 (5 bases). The V and J ends lost 5 bases and 4 bases respectively, with 19 bases between them. The CDR3 covers 16 residues. Germline-derived CDR1 and CDR2 are MNHEY and SMNVEV (reference sequence). The CDR3 loop reads CASSTPLRGIPDTQYF. In DNA form, the CDR3 reads TGTGCCAGCAGTACTCCCCTTAGGGGTATCCCAGATACGCAGTATTTT.

The chain joins TRBV9 to TRBJ2-6; D uncertain. From germline, CDR1 is SGDLS and CDR2 YYNGEE. The CDR3 is 15 amino acids. The V end lost 3 bases, the J end lost 0 bases, and 7 bases lay between the germline ends. CDR3 in amino acids: CASSGGYSGANVLTF. In nucleotides, the CDR3 is TGTGCCAGCAGCGGCGGATACTCTGGGGCCAACGTCCTGACTTTC.

The chain couples TRBV19 to TRBJ2-7; 11 bases are shared with TRBD2. The CDR3 runs to 15 residues. The ends lost 3 bases at V and 6 bases at J; junction bases unmatched: 7. Per the germline V gene, CDR1 is LNHDA and CDR2 is SQIVND (reference sequence). The CDR3 here is CASSIETSGTAEQYF. Written as DNA, the CDR3 is TGTGCCAGTAGTATTGAGACTAGCGGGACGGCCGAGCAGTACTTC.